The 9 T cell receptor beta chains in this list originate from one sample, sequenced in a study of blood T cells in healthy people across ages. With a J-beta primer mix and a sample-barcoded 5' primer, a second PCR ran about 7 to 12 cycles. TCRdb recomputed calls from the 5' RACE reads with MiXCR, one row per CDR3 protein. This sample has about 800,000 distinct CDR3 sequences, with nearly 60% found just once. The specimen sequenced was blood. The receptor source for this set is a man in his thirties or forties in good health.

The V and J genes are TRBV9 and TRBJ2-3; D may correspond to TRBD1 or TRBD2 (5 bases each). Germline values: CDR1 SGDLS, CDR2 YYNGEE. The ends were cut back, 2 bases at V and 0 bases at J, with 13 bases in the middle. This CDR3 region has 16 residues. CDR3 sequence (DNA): TGTGCCAGCAGCGTCCCTAGGGACGCCAGCACAGATACGCAGTATTTT. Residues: CASSVPRDASTDTQYF.

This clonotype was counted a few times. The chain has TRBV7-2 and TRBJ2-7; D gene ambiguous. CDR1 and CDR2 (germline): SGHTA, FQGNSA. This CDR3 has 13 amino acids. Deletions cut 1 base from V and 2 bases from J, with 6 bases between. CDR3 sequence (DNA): TGTGCCAGCAGCTTAGAGATAACCTACGAGCAGTACTTC. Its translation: CASSLEITYEQYF.

CDR3 sequence: CASSNMDRDYEQYF. CDR3 DNA: TGTGCCAGCAGTAACATGGACAGGGACTACGAGCAGTACTTC. The chain uses TRBV2 and TRBJ2-7; TRBD1 matches 8 bases. Losses at the gene ends were 5 bases for V and 3 bases for J; bases not matched to a gene: 6. Germline CDR1 SNHLY, CDR2 FYNNEI. This CDR3 is built from 14 residues.

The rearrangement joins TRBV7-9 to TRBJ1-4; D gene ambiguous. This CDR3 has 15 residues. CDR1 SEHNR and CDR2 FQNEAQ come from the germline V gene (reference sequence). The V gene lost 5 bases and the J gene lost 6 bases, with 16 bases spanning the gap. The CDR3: CASSPGKGGDEKLFF. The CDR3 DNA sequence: TGTGCCAGCAGCCCTGGAAAGGGAGGTGATGAAAAACTGTTTTTT.

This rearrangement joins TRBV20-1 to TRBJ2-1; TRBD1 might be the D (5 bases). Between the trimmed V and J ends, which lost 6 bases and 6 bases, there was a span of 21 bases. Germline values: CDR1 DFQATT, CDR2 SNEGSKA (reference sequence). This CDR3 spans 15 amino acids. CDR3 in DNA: TGCAGTGCCAGGGATTGGACAAGAGCCTCCAATGAGCAGTTCTTC. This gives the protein CSARDWTRASNEQFF.

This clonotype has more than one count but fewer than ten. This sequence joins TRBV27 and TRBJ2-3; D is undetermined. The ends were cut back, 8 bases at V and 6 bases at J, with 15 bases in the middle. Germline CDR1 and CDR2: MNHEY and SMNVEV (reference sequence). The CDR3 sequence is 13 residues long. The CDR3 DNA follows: TGTGCCAGCGGATATCCCGGAGCGGATACGCAGTATTTT. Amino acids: CASGYPGADTQYF.

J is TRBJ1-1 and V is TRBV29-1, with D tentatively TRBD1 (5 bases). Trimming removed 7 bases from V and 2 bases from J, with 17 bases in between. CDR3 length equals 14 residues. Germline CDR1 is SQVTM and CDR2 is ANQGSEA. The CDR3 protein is CSASEVGGNTEAFF. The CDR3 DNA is TGCAGCGCCTCGGAGGTCGGGGGAAACACTGAAGCTTTCTTT.

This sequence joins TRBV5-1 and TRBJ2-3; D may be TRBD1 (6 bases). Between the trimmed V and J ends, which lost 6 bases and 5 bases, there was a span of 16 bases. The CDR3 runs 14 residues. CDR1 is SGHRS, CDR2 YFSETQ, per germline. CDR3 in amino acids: CASTPMVGGDTQYF. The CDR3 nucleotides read TGCGCCAGCACCCCGATGGTAGGGGGAGATACGCAGTATTTT.

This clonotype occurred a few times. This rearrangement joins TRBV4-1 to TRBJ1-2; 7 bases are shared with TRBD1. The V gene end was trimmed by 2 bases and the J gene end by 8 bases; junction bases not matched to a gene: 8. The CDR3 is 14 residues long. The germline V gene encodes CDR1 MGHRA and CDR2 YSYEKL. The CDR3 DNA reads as TGCGCCAGCAGCCAACCGACAGGGTCTGGAGGCTACACCTTC. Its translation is CASSQPTGSGGYTF.